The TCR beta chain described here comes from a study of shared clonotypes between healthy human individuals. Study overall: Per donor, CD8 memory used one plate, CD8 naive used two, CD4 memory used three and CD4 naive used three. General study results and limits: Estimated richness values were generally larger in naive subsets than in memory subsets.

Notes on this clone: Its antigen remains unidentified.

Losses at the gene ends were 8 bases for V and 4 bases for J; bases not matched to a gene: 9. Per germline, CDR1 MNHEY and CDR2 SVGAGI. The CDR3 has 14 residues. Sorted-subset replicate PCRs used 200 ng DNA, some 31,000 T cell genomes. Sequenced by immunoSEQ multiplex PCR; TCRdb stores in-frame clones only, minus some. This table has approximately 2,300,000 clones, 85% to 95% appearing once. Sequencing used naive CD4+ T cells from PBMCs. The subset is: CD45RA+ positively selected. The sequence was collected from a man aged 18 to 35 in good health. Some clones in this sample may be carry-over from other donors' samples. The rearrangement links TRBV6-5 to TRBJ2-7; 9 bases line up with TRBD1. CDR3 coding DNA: TGTGCCAGCGGCGGCCGGGACAGGGTTTACGAGCAGTACTTC. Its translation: CASGGRDRVYEQYF.